The rows below give T cell receptor beta chains drawn from one sample of a study of blood T cell repertoires in COVID-19. Produced via immunoSEQ multiplex PCR; TCRdb's table is partial and in-frame only. Among around 230,000 clones, just under 90% were seen once, and the ten largest hold 3% to 4%. The sequenced sample was PBMCs or T cells enriched from blood (not recorded which). These receptor sequences come from a woman in her 30s with acute COVID-19. CDR3s include the opening cysteine and the closing phenylalanine or tryptophan. D genes are given only for firm matches. Clone size is shown for a subset of rows, as once, few, many or a class of expanded clone.

v_call,clone_size,j_call,d_call,cdr3_nt,cdr3_aa
TRBV5-6,NA,TRBJ2-7,TRBD1,TGTGCCAGCAGCTCGACAGGGGTCTCCTACGAGCAGTACTTC,CASSSTGVSYEQYF
TRBV7-9,NA,TRBJ1-6,NA,TGTGCCAGCAGCTTAGGGCAGGGCGGTTCACCCCTCCACTTT,CASSLGQGGSPLHF
TRBV20-1,NA,TRBJ2-3,TRBD2,TGCAGTGCTAGTATTTCTAGCGGGGGGTCAGATACGCAGTATTTT,CSASISSGGSDTQYF
TRBV29-1,NA,TRBJ1-2,TRBD1,TGCAGCGTTGCTGCCAGGGGGCCTCCCTATGGCTACACCTTC,CSVAARGPPYGYTF
TRBV6-5,NA,TRBJ1-1,NA,TGTGCCAGCAGTTACGGGCGGGGGACGAACACTGAAGCTTTCTTT,CASSYGRGTNTEAFF
TRBV4-3,NA,TRBJ1-2,TRBD1,TGCGCCAGCAGCCACACAGGGGGCTGGAACTATGGCTACACCTTC,CASSHTGGWNYGYTF
TRBV6-2/TRBV6-3,once,TRBJ1-1,NA,TGTGCCAGCAGTTACTCGACGCAGTTGGGGGGAATGAACACTGAAGCTTTCTTT,CASSYSTQLGGMNTEAFF
TRBV5-1,NA,TRBJ1-1,NA,TGCGCCAGCAGCTTGGAGGGGGTTCGAACTGAAGCTTTCTTT,CASSLEGVRTEAFF
TRBV3-1/TRBV3-2,NA,TRBJ1-6,TRBD1,TGTGCCAGCAGCCAAGGAAGACAGGGAGGTGGGTCACCCCTCCACTTT,CASSQGRQGGGSPLHF
TRBV5-1,NA,TRBJ1-1,NA,TGCGCCAGCAGCTTAGTAACAGCCACTGAAGCTTTCTTT,CASSLVTATEAFF
TRBV3-1/TRBV3-2,NA,TRBJ2-5,NA,TGTGCCAGCTGGGGGGGCCCAAGTAGGACCCAGTACTTC,CASWGGPSRTQYF
TRBV3-1/TRBV3-2,NA,TRBJ2-3,TRBD2,TGTGCCAGCAGCCAAGAGGCCCCCCCTCTAGCGGGGGCCCTCACAGATACGCAGTATTTT,CASSQEAPPLAGALTDTQYF
TRBV5-4,NA,TRBJ2-5,NA,TGTGCCAGCAGCTTGGCCCGCCTTACTCAAGAGACCCAGTACTTC,CASSLARLTQETQYF
TRBV7-2,once,TRBJ2-1,NA,TGTGCCAGCAGCCCCTGGAGGGCGCCATACAATGAGCAGTTCTTC,CASSPWRAPYNEQFF
TRBV29-1,NA,TRBJ1-4,NA,TGCAGCGTTGGCCGGGGGAGGAATGAAAAACTGTTTTTT,CSVGRGRNEKLFF
TRBV28,NA,TRBJ1-1,NA,TGTGCCAGCACCGCGACCAGGGATATGAAGAAAGCTTTCTTT,CASTATRDMKKAFF
TRBV7-9,few,TRBJ2-5,TRBD1,TGTGCCAGCAGCTGGTCGGGACAGGGGGAGACCCAGTACTTC,CASSWSGQGETQYF
TRBV10-1,once,TRBJ2-3,TRBD1,TGCGCCAGCACCCCGGGACAGGGGAGGACAGATACGCAGTATTTT,CASTPGQGRTDTQYF
TRBV19,NA,TRBJ1-6,NA,TGTGCCAGTAGTATAGGGCGACGGGTAAATTCACCCCTCCACTTT,CASSIGRRVNSPLHF
TRBV30,NA,TRBJ1-2,NA,TGTGCCTGGAGTGTAACAGGGCTCCTAAACTATGGCTACACCTTC,CAWSVTGLLNYGYTF
TRBV3-1/TRBV3-2,NA,TRBJ2-2,TRBD1,TGTGCCAGCAGCCAAGAACCGGACAGGGTAAACACCGGGGAGCTGTTTTTT,CASSQEPDRVNTGELFF
TRBV5-1,NA,TRBJ1-6,TRBD1,TGCGCCAGCAGTTCCTCGACAGGGCTTGATTCACCCCTCCACTTT,CASSSSTGLDSPLHF
TRBV10-2,NA,TRBJ2-7,TRBD2,TGCGCCAGCAGTGAGGGACTAGCGGGGCGTGTGTACGAGCAGTACTTC,CASSEGLAGRVYEQYF
TRBV7-2,NA,TRBJ1-3,NA,TGTGCCAGCAGCTTAGCGGTTGGGCCTGGAAACACCATATATTTT,CASSLAVGPGNTIYF
TRBV19,NA,TRBJ1-2,NA,TGTGCCAGTAGGATAGCAGGGTCCCATGGCTACACCTTC,CASRIAGSHGYTF
TRBV19,NA,TRBJ1-2,TRBD1,TGTGCCAGTAGTTTCAACAGGGGACTCGGCTACACCTTC,CASSFNRGLGYTF
TRBV5-1,few,TRBJ2-6,TRBD1,TGCGCCAGCAGCCAGGGACAGGGGGTCGCCAACGTCCTGACTTTC,CASSQGQGVANVLTF
TRBV27,NA,TRBJ1-6,NA,TGTGCCAGCAGTAGCCGGGGGGGGCCGCGGGATTCACCCCTCCACTTT,CASSSRGGPRDSPLHF
TRBV3-1/TRBV3-2,once,TRBJ1-3,NA,TGTGCCAGCAGCCTTACCGGGAACACCATATATTTT,CASSLTGNTIYF
TRBV7-2,NA,TRBJ1-5,NA,TGTGCCAGCAGCCGGGACACCAATCAGCCCCAGCATTTT,CASSRDTNQPQHF
TRBV6-5,NA,TRBJ1-3,TRBD1,TGTGCCAGCAGCCGGACAGGGAGAGGAAACACCATATATTTT,CASSRTGRGNTIYF
TRBV12-5,NA,TRBJ1-1,NA,TGTGCTAGTGGTAGGGGGAACACTGAAGCTTTCTTT,CASGRGNTEAFF
TRBV18,NA,TRBJ1-1,NA,TGTGCCAGCTCACCACCCGCGAGAGGGCACCCTGAAGCTTTCTTT,CASSPPARGHPEAFF
TRBV19,NA,TRBJ2-1,TRBD1,TGTGCCAGTAGTAAAGGGACAGGGGGCTACAATGAGCAGTTCTTC,CASSKGTGGYNEQFF
TRBV19,NA,TRBJ2-2,NA,TGTGCCAGTAGTAGGACAGTTTTTTCCGGGGAGCTGTTTTTT,CASSRTVFSGELFF
TRBV11-2,NA,TRBJ2-6,NA,TGTGCCAGCAGTCTCCAGGTGGCCCTTGGGGCCAACGTCCTGACTTTC,CASSLQVALGANVLTF
TRBV6-5,NA,TRBJ2-1,TRBD2,TGTGCCAGCAGTTACTCGTCCCTAGCGGGGGGCGATGAGCAGTTCTTC,CASSYSSLAGGDEQFF
TRBV7-9,few,TRBJ1-2,TRBD1,TGTGCCAGCAGCCCACCCCCGGGACAGGGCTCAACTAACTATGGCTACACCTTC,CASSPPPGQGSTNYGYTF
TRBV19,NA,TRBJ2-1,NA,TGTGCCAGTAGTATGTCTAGCTCCTACAATGAGCAGTTCTTC,CASSMSSSYNEQFF
TRBV5-4,NA,TRBJ2-5,NA,TGTGCCAGCAGCTTGTGGGCAGAAGAGACCCAGTACTTC,CASSLWAEETQYF
TRBV5-6,NA,TRBJ2-2,NA,TGTGCCAGCAGCCAGGACTGGAACACCGGGGAGCTGTTTTTT,CASSQDWNTGELFF
TRBV18,NA,TRBJ1-5,NA,TGTGCCAGCTCACCGGGTTTGAACAGGGCTAGCAATCAGCCCCAGCATTTT,CASSPGLNRASNQPQHF
TRBV5-4,NA,TRBJ2-7,TRBD2,TGTGCCAGCAGCCTGGAGAGCGGGGGGCCCTACGAGCAGTACTTC,CASSLESGGPYEQYF
TRBV4-1,NA,TRBJ2-7,NA,TGCGCCAGCAGCCTCATCGGGGGGCCTACCTACGAGCAGTACTTC,CASSLIGGPTYEQYF
TRBV6-5,NA,TRBJ1-2,NA,TGTGCCAGCAGTTACTCTCAGACTAACTATGGCTACACCTTC,CASSYSQTNYGYTF
TRBV3-1/TRBV3-2,NA,TRBJ2-5,NA,TGTGCCAGCCAAGGCAGACTCGCTCTGACCCAAGAGACCCAGTACTTC,CASQGRLALTQETQYF
TRBV24-1,NA,TRBJ2-5,TRBD1,TGTGCCACCAGTGACCCGGGACAGGGCGGGGAAGAGACCCAGTACTTC,CATSDPGQGGEETQYF
TRBV29-1,NA,TRBJ1-2,TRBD1,TGCAGCGTTGAAGGGACAGGTATTGATAGATTCGGCTACACCTTC,CSVEGTGIDRFGYTF
TRBV2,NA,TRBJ2-7,NA,TGTGCCAGCAGTCCCCAGGGTTACGAGCAGTACTTC,CASSPQGYEQYF
TRBV5-4,NA,TRBJ1-3,NA,TGTGCCCGATTCGGGCCACAGGCCCGAGACTTCTTCTCTGGAAACACCATATATTTT,CARFGPQARDFFSGNTIYF
TRBV6-2/TRBV6-3,NA,TRBJ1-5,NA,TGTGCCAGCAGTTACATTGGGGGGAGAACGCCCCTTTATAGCAATCAGCCCCAGCATTTT,CASSYIGGRTPLYSNQPQHF
TRBV19,NA,TRBJ1-1,NA,TGTGCCAGTAGTCCCCCGCGGGTGCGGGCTGAAGCTTTCTTT,CASSPPRVRAEAFF